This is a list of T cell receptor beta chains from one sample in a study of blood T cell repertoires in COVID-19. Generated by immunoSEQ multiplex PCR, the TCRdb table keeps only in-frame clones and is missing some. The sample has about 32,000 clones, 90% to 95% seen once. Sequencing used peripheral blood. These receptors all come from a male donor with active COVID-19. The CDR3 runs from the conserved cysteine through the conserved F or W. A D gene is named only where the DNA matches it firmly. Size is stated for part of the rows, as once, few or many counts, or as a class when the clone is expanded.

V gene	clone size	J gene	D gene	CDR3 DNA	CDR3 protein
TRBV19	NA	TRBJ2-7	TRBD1	TGTGCCAGTAGTATGAGTGGGCCGACAGGGAGTCTCGACGAGCAGTACTTC	CASSMSGPTGSLDEQYF
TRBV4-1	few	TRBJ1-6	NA	TGCGCCAGCAGCCAAGAAACCTTCCGCAGGGATAATTCACCCCTCCACTTT	CASSQETFRRDNSPLHF
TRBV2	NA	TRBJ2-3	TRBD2	TGTGCCAGCAGAGAGACTAGCGGGGGGGCATCAGATACGCAGTATTTT	CASRETSGGASDTQYF
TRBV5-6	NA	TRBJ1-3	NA	TGTGCCAGCAGCTTGGCGGCTGGAAACACCATATATTTT	CASSLAAGNTIYF
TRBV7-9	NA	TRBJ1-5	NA	TGTGCCAGCAGCTTAGACGGTTGGGGCTACACTCAGCCCCAGCATTTT	CASSLDGWGYTQPQHF
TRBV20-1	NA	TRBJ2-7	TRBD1	TGCAGTGCTCGACAGGGGTACGAGCAGTACTTC	CSARQGYEQYF
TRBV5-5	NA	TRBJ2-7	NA	TGTGCCAGCAGCTTGCGTTCTCAGGGCTCCTACGAGCAGTACTTC	CASSLRSQGSYEQYF
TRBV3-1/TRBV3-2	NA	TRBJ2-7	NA	TGTGCCAGCAGCCAATCGGGGTACGAGCAGTACTTC	CASSQSGYEQYF
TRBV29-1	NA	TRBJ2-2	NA	TGCAGCGTTGAATACAGGACCGGGGAGCTGTTTTTT	CSVEYRTGELFF
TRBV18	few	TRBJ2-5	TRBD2	TGTGCCAGCTCACCAGCCGGGACTACGATCCAAGAGACCCAGTACTTC	CASSPAGTTIQETQYF
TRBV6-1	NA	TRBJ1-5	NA	TGTGCCAGCAGTGAGTCCTATAGCAATCAGCCCCAGCATTTT	CASSESYSNQPQHF
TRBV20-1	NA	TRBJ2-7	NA	TGCGCTACTTCCCGGGGCTACGAGCAGTACTTC	CATSRGYEQYF
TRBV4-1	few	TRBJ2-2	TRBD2	TGCGCCAGCAGCCAAGGACTAGCGGGCAACACCGGGGAGCTGTTTTTT	CASSQGLAGNTGELFF
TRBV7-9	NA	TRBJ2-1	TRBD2	TGTGCCAGCAGTTACGAAGCGGGGGGTCCCTCCTACAATGAGCAGTTCTTC	CASSYEAGGPSYNEQFF
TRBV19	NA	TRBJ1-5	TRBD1	TGTGCCAGTCGCGGGACAGCTTTTAGCAATCAGCCCCAGCATTTT	CASRGTAFSNQPQHF
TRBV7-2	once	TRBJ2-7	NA	TGTGCCAGCAGCTTAGCCGGTCAGGGAATCCACGAGCAGTACTTC	CASSLAGQGIHEQYF
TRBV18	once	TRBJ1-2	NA	TGTGCCAGCTCACGGAGCGGACGGACCTTGGATGGCTACACCTTC	CASSRSGRTLDGYTF
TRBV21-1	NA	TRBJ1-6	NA	TGTGCCAGCAGCAAAGGTCAGGTTCGAACGTCACCCCTCCACTTT	CASSKGQVRTSPLHF
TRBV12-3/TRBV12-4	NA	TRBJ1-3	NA	TGTGCCAGCAGTTTCTATGAGAACACCATATATTTT	CASSFYENTIYF
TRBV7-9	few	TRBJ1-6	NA	TGTGCCAGCAGCCGGGGGGATTCACCCCTCCACTTT	CASSRGDSPLHF
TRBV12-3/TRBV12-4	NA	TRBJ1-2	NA	TGTGCCAGCAGAACAGGGTTGGGTGGCTACACCTTC	CASRTGLGGYTF
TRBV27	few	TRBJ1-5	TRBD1	TGTGCCAGCAGTTTAATGGGACAGATCGGCCAGCCCCAGCATTTT	CASSLMGQIGQPQHF
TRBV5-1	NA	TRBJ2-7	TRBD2	TGCGCCAGCAGCGCGAGGGCGAGGGCGGGGGGCTCCTACGAGCAGTACTTC	CASSARARAGGSYEQYF
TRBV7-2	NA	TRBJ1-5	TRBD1	TGTGCCAGCAGCGCAGACAGGGGCGGGAATCAGCCCCAGCATTTT	CASSADRGGNQPQHF
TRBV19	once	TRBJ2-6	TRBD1	TGTGCCAGTACCGAACAGGGGGCGCAGGGGGCCAACGTCCTGACTTTC	CASTEQGAQGANVLTF
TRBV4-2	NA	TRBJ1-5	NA	TGTGCCAGCAGCCAAAGCGGGACAACGGGCAATCAGCCCCAGCATTTT	CASSQSGTTGNQPQHF
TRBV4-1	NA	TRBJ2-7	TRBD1	TGCGCCAGCAGCCAACTTCCGGGACAGGGGTTTTTGATCTACGAGCAGTACTTC	CASSQLPGQGFLIYEQYF
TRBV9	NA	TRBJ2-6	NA	TGTGCCAGCAGCGTCCTCCTCTCTGGGGCCAACGTCCTGACTTTC	CASSVLLSGANVLTF
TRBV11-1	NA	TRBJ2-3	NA	TGTGCCAGTACAAGCACAGATACGCAGTATTTT	CASTSTDTQYF
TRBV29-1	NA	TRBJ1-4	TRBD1	TGCAGCGCGATGGACAGGGTCATGTCTGCTAATGAAAAACTGTTTTTT	CSAMDRVMSANEKLFF
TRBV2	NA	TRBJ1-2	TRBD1	TGTGCCAGCAGAACGACAGGGCGAGGCTATGGCTACACCTTC	CASRTTGRGYGYTF
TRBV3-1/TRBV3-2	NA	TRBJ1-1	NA	TGTGCCAGCAGCCAAGTAGGAGGGGTCACTGAAGCTTTCTTT	CASSQVGGVTEAFF
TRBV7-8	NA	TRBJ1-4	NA	TGTGCCAGCAGCTTAGGGGGCAGGGATAATGAAAAACTGTTTTTT	CASSLGGRDNEKLFF
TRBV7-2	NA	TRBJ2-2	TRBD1	TGTGCCAGCAGCTTACTAGGACAGGGTGGCACCGGGGAGCTGTTTTTT	CASSLLGQGGTGELFF
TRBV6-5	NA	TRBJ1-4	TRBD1	TGTGCCAGCCAGGGACAGATAAATGAAAAACTGTTTTTT	CASQGQINEKLFF
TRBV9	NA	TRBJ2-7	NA	TGTGCCAGCAGCGTAGACAGGGAGTCCTACGAGCAGTACTTC	CASSVDRESYEQYF
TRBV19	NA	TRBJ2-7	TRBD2	TGTGCCAGTAGTAGAGGGGACTACTATTCAGAGCAGTACTTC	CASSRGDYYSEQYF
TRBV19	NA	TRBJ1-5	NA	TGTGCCAGTAGGCTGGGGAGACAGCGGCGGGGTCAGCCCCAGCATTTT	CASRLGRQRRGQPQHF
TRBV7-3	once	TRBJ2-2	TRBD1	TGTGCCAGCAGCGCGGGGACAGGGGGCAGGGGCGGGGAGCTGTTTTTT	CASSAGTGGRGGELFF
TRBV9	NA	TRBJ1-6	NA	TGTGCCAGCAGTACCGGAGACTCCTATAATTCACCCCTCCACTTT	CASSTGDSYNSPLHF
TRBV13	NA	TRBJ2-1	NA	TGTGCCAGCAGCGACACACGGGGAGCGGATAGCTCCTACAATGAGCAGTTCTTC	CASSDTRGADSSYNEQFF
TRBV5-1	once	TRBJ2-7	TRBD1	TGCGCCAGCAGCTTTGGACAGGAAGCGTCCGAGCAGTACTTC	CASSFGQEASEQYF
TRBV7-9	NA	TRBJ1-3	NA	TGTGCCAGCAGCAGCGGGTCTCAATCTGGAAACACCATATATTTT	CASSSGSQSGNTIYF
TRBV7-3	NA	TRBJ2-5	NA	TGTGCCAGCAGCCCCGCGAGGAGGGAAGAGACCCAGTACTTC	CASSPARREETQYF
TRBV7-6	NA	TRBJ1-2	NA	TGTGCCAGCAGCTTAGTAGGGGGGGTATCTAACTATGGCTACACCTTC	CASSLVGGVSNYGYTF